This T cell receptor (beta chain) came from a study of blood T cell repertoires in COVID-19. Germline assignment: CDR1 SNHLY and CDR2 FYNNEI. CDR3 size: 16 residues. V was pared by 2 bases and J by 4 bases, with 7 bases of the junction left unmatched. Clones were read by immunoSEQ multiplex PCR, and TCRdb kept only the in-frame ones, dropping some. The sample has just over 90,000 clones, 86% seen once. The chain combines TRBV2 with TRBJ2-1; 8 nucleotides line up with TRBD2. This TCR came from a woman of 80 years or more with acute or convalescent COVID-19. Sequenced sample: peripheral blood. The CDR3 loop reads CASSEFIGGVYNEQFF. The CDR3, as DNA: TGTGCCAGCAGTGAATTTATCGGGGGGGTGTACAATGAGCAGTTCTTC.